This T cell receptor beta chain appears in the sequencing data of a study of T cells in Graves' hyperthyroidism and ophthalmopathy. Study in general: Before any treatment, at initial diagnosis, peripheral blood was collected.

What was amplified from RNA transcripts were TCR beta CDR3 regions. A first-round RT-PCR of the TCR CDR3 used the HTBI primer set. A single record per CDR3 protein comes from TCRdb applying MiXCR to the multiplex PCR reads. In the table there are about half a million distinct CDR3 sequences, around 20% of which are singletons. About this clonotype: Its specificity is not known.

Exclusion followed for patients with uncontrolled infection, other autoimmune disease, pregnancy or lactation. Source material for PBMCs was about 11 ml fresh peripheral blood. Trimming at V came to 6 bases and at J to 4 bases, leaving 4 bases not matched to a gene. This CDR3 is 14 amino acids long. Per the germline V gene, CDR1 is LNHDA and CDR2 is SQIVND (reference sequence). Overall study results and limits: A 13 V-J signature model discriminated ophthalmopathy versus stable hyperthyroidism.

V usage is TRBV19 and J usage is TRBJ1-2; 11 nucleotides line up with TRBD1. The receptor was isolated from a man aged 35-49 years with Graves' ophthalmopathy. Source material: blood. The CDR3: CASRGQGAGYGYTF. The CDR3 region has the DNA TGTGCCAGTAGAGGACAGGGGGCTGGCTATGGCTACACCTTC.